Listed here are 31 T cell receptor beta chains from one sample, sequenced in a study of T cell responses to AZD1222 COVID-19 vaccine. Here immunoSEQ multiplex PCR was the method, and the copy in TCRdb shows in-frame clones only, minus some. The table lists about 100,000 clones, approximately 87% of them singletons, with under 4.5% in the top ten. The source material was peripheral blood, sampled on day 0 of MenACWY control vaccination. These receptors were collected from an adult in good health.

This rearrangement joins TRBV6-5 to TRBJ1-3, with D unresolved. Germline CDR1 MNHEY, CDR2 SVGAGI. Trimming pared 7 bases from V and 6 bases from J, leaving 13 bases between. The CDR3 loop spans 13 amino acids. The DNA for the CDR3 is TGTGCCAGCACCCCGGGCCCCGAAAACACCATATATTTT. Its translation is CASTPGPENTIYF.

V is TRBV6-5 and J is TRBJ1-1; 8 positions agree with TRBD1. The CDR3 loop spans 13 amino acids. Germline V gene data show CDR1 as MNHEY and CDR2 as SVGAGI. V gave up 0 bases and J gave up 11 bases; unmatched junction bases: 5. The CDR3 DNA follows: TGTGCCAGCAGTTACTCGGGACAGGTTTCGGCTTTCTTT. This translates into CASSYSGQVSAFF.

This clone was found once. The V call is TRBV7-2, the J call TRBJ1-5; unclear D gene. The CDR3 has 15 amino acids. The germline V gene has CDR1 SGHTA and CDR2 FQGNSA. V was cut by 1 base and J by 5 bases, with 12 bases left in between. The CDR3 loop is CASSLESQGYQPQHF. Here the CDR3 DNA reads TGTGCCAGCAGCTTAGAATCGCAAGGGTATCAGCCCCAGCATTTT. The variable domain in full, with the rest retrieved from reference TRBV7-2 and TRBJ1-5, is GAGVSQSPSNKVTEKGKDVELRCDPISGHTALYWYRQSLGQGLEFLIYFQGNSAPDKSGLPSDRFSAERTGGSVSTLTIQRTQQEDSAVYLCASSLESQGYQPQHFGDGTRLSIL.

This chain connects TRBV6-5 to TRBJ1-3; D is ambiguous. With 6 bases removed from V and 0 bases from J, the gap between germline ends came to 12 bases. Per germline, CDR1 MNHEY and CDR2 SVGAGI. The CDR3 is made up of 15 amino acids. The CDR3 here is CASSPSPDSGNTIYF. In DNA form, the CDR3 reads TGTGCCAGCAGCCCCTCCCCGGACTCTGGAAACACCATATATTTT.

The V and J genes are TRBV7-3 and TRBJ2-1; 7 bases map to TRBD1. Germline loops: CDR1 SGHTA, CDR2 FQGTGA. The CDR3 has 12 amino acids. Trimming removed 5 bases from V and 10 bases from J; junction bases left unmatched: 5. This CDR3 is CASSTRTGEQFF. The CDR3 DNA is TGTGCCAGCAGCACCCGGACAGGAGAGCAGTTCTTC.

The chain recombines TRBV18 with TRBJ2-5; TRBD2 agrees at 8 bases. Unmatched junction bases numbered 11, after V lost 1 base and J lost 4 bases. CDR1 KGHSH and CDR2 LQKENI come from the germline V gene. CDR3 length equals 17 residues. This chain's CDR3 is CASSPQSIAGRGETQYF. The CDR3 DNA reads as TGTGCCAGCTCACCACAATCTATAGCGGGAAGGGGAGAGACCCAGTACTTC.

The gene calls are TRBV7-8 and TRBJ1-5; TRBD1 aligns across 7 bases. The CDR3 extends over 14 amino acids. The germline V gene encodes CDR1 SGHVS and CDR2 FQNEAQ. J was trimmed by 9 bases and V by 3 bases; bases with no gene match: 8. This CDR3 is CASSLRTGGGPQHF. In nucleotides, the CDR3 is TGTGCCAGCAGCTTGAGGACAGGCGGCGGGCCCCAGCATTTT.

The chain uses TRBV18 and TRBJ2-2; TRBD1 aligns across 8 bases. Germline CDR1 and CDR2: KGHSH and LQKENI. With V trimmed by 2 bases and J by 6 bases, 5 bases remained unmatched. This CDR3 has 15 residues. CDR3 region: CASSPNGQGPGELFF. DNA for the CDR3: TGTGCCAGCTCACCAAATGGACAGGGCCCCGGGGAGCTGTTTTTT.

This chain uses TRBV5-8 with TRBJ1-3; the D gene is possibly TRBD1 (6 bases). This CDR3 comprises 13 residues. V lost 1 base and J 8 bases, leaving 10 bases between the germline ends. The germline gives CDR1 SGHTS, CDR2 YDEGEE. The CDR3, as DNA: TGTGCCAGCAGCTTGAGGGGGAGCGACACCATATATTTT. This codes for CASSLRGSDTIYF.

This sequence joins TRBV7-3 and TRBJ1-5; the match to TRBD1 covers 10 bases. Looked up from germline, CDR1 is SGHTA and CDR2 is FQGTGA. There are 21 residues in the CDR3. After removal of 3 bases from V and 0 bases from J, the junction contained 17 bases not matched to a gene. CDR3 DNA: TGTGCCAGCAGCTTTTGTTGGACCGGGACAGGGGATTCACATAGCAATCAGCCCCAGCATTTT. This encodes CASSFCWTGTGDSHSNQPQHF.

With respect to this clone: This sample includes further DNA sequences coding for the same CDR3. The rearrangement joins TRBV7-2 to TRBJ2-7; TRBD2 might be the D (6 bases). Per the germline V gene, CDR1 is SGHTA and CDR2 is FQGNSA. V was trimmed by 1 base and J by 0 bases, leaving 10 bases between them. This CDR3 has 15 residues. The CDR3 reads CASSLDGGGSYEQYF. In nucleotides, the CDR3 is TGTGCCAGCAGCTTAGATGGGGGAGGCTCCTACGAGCAGTACTTC.

V gene TRBV10-3 combines with J gene TRBJ2-1; 14 bases are shared with TRBD2. The CDR3 has 16 residues. V was pared by 2 bases and J by 7 bases, with 4 bases of the junction left unmatched. Germline CDR1 ENHRY, CDR2 SYGVKD. The CDR3 sequence: CAISEGTSGSRNEQFF. The CDR3 DNA is TGTGCCATCAGTGAGGGGACTAGCGGGAGTAGGAATGAGCAGTTCTTC.

This chain uses TRBV11-2 with TRBJ2-1; D not resolved. The CDR3 is 16 residues long. V dropped 0 bases and J dropped 2 bases, with 11 bases sitting between them. CDR1 and CDR2 (germline): SGHAT, FQNNGV. CDR3 loop: CASSLDINYPYNEQFF. Written as DNA, the CDR3 is TGTGCCAGCAGCTTAGATATTAACTACCCCTACAATGAGCAGTTCTTC.

This chain connects TRBV28 to TRBJ1-5; tentative D call: TRBD1 (5 bases). CDR1 is MDHEN, CDR2 SYDVKM, per germline. This CDR3 has 15 amino acids. The V and J ends lost 5 bases and 1 base respectively, with 12 bases between them. DNA of the CDR3: TGTGCCAGCAGTCTGAATAGGGGCAGCAATCAGCCCCAGCATTTT. Translated, it gives CASSLNRGSNQPQHF.

The chain combines TRBV4-2 with TRBJ2-3, with 9 bases aligning to TRBD2. This CDR3 region has 17 residues. CDR1 is LGHNA and CDR2 is YNFKEQ in the germline V gene. J lost 6 bases, V lost 4 bases, and 14 bases had no gene match. The CDR3 protein is CASSLLAVASGEDTQYF. The CDR3 DNA follows: TGTGCCAGCAGCCTTCTCGCGGTGGCTAGCGGGGAGGATACGCAGTATTTT.

The chain employs TRBV6-2 or TRBV6-3 and TRBJ2-2, with D perhaps TRBD2 (5 bases). Germline CDR1 reads MNHEY; CDR2 reads SVGEGT. V lost 2 bases and J 6 bases, leaving 7 bases between the germline ends. The CDR3 has 13 amino acids. The CDR3 sequence is CASSYNGAGELFF. In DNA, the CDR3 is TGTGCCAGCAGTTACAACGGGGCCGGGGAGCTGTTTTTT.

This clone has only a few counts. The V gene is TRBV7-9, the J gene TRBJ2-3; a weak D match, TRBD1 (5 bases). This CDR3 region has 15 residues. In germline, CDR1 is SEHNR, CDR2 FQNEAQ (reference sequence). V lost 6 bases, J lost 4 bases, and 17 bases lay in between. The CDR3 region is CASRPLSQGADTQYF. The DNA for the CDR3 is TGTGCCAGCAGGCCTCTCTCTCAGGGCGCAGATACGCAGTATTTT.

The chain has TRBV4-1 and TRBJ2-5; the match to TRBD1 covers 12 bases. The CDR3 runs 16 residues. J lost 5 bases, V lost 4 bases, and 8 bases had no gene match. Germline assignment: CDR1 MGHRA and CDR2 YSYEKL. This CDR3 reads CASSPTPGTGGETQYF. The CDR3 DNA sequence: TGCGCCAGCAGCCCCACCCCCGGGACAGGGGGCGAGACCCAGTACTTC.

This chain links TRBV10-3 with TRBJ1-5; D is ambiguous. Germline CDR1 and CDR2: ENHRY and SYGVKD. Trimming pared 2 bases from V and 9 bases from J, leaving 14 bases between. The CDR3 sequence is 14 residues long. CDR3 loop: CAISEGRLTGPQHF. The CDR3 DNA reads TGTGCCATCAGTGAGGGCAGGCTCACGGGGCCCCAGCATTTT.

This rearrangement joins TRBV7-6 to TRBJ2-3; 11 nucleotides match TRBD2. Germline trimming cut 3 bases from V and 4 bases from J; bases unmatched to any gene: 9. The CDR3 is 17 residues long. The germline V gene encodes CDR1 SGHVS and CDR2 FNYEAQ. CDR3 loop: CASSLGVAGGPADTQYF. In DNA, the CDR3 is TGTGCCAGCAGCTTGGGTGTAGCGGGAGGGCCGGCAGATACGCAGTATTTT.

J is TRBJ1-2 and V is TRBV9, with TRBD1 matching over 7 bases. After removal of 6 bases from V and 6 bases from J, the junction contained 8 bases not matched to a gene. CDR1 is SGDLS and CDR2 is YYNGEE in the germline V gene. This CDR3 has 13 amino acids. CDR3 sequence (DNA): TGTGCCAGCACCCCGGGACAGTGGGATGGCTACACCTTC. This gives the protein CASTPGQWDGYTF.

The chain joins TRBV6-2 or TRBV6-3 to TRBJ2-6; either TRBD1 or TRBD2 may fit D (5 bases each). V shed 5 bases and J shed 0 bases, with 14 bases lying between them. The CDR3 spans 17 residues. The germline gives CDR1 MNHEY, CDR2 SVGEGT. The CDR3 nucleotides read TGTGCCAGCAGTAGGGACCTTGGGCCCTCTGGGGCCAACGTCCTGACTTTC. It codes for CASSRDLGPSGANVLTF.

The gene calls are TRBV6-5 and TRBJ2-7, with D perhaps being TRBD1 or TRBD2 (7 bases each). The CDR3 contains 13 residues. Germline values: CDR1 MNHEY, CDR2 SVGAGI. V was shortened by 11 bases and J by 3 bases, with 17 bases between the two germline ends. The CDR3 nucleotides read TGTGCCTGCCGAGCGGGACAGAGCTACGAGCAGTACTTC. It encodes CACRAGQSYEQYF.

This rearrangement joins TRBV5-6 to TRBJ1-4, with 9 bases aligning to TRBD1. Trimming took 4 bases from V and 4 from J; bases not matched to a gene: 17. The germline V gene encodes CDR1 SGHDT and CDR2 YYEEEE. The CDR3 runs 19 residues. The CDR3 DNA reads TGTGCCAGCAGCCCCTATCTAGGACAGGGGAACTCTCATAATGAAAAACTGTTTTTT. Translating it yields CASSPYLGQGNSHNEKLFF.

The chain recombines TRBV4-3 with TRBJ1-1; D gene unclear. CDR3 length: 17 residues. CDR1 LGHNA and CDR2 YSLEER come from the germline V gene. V gave up 4 bases and J gave up 0 bases, with 18 bases separating them. The CDR3 coding sequence is TGCGCCAGCAGCCGTGGCCCGGGGAACCCATTGAACACTGAAGCTTTCTTT. Translation: CASSRGPGNPLNTEAFF.

This clone occurred once. The chain combines TRBV7-2 with TRBJ1-5; weak D call: TRBD1 (5 bases). CDR1 is SGHTA and CDR2 is FQGNSA in the germline V gene. The CDR3 sequence is 15 residues long. V lost 1 base, J lost 3 bases, and 10 bases lay in between. The CDR3 sequence: CASSLDGGSNQPQHF. The CDR3 DNA reads TGTGCCAGCAGCTTAGATGGGGGTTCCAATCAGCCCCAGCATTTT.

This rearrangement joins TRBV27 to TRBJ2-1, with 9 bases identical to TRBD1. With 6 bases clipped from V and 3 bases from J, the junction kept 6 bases outside the gene matches. The CDR3 runs 15 residues. CDR1 is MNHEY, CDR2 SMNVEV, per germline (reference sequence). The CDR3: CASRRTGGRYNEQFF. CDR3 sequence (DNA): TGTGCCAGCAGACGCACAGGGGGCCGCTACAATGAGCAGTTCTTC.

The chain couples TRBV11-2 to TRBJ1-1; D gene ambiguous. V lost 3 bases and J lost 9, with 8 bases in between. Germline loops: CDR1 SGHAT, CDR2 FQNNGV. This CDR3 comprises 11 residues. The CDR3 sequence: CASSFFDQAFF. Written as DNA, the CDR3 is TGTGCCAGCAGCTTCTTTGATCAAGCTTTCTTT.

The chain carries TRBV28 and TRBJ1-2; D is uncertain. CDR3 size: 15 residues. Trimming took off 3 bases at V and 4 bases at J, with 15 bases between the two ends. CDR1 is MDHEN and CDR2 is SYDVKM in the germline V gene. The CDR3 protein is CASSFLPGSSYGYTF. The CDR3 nucleotides are TGTGCCAGCAGTTTCCTTCCTGGCTCTTCCTATGGCTACACCTTC.

The V and J genes are TRBV5-8 and TRBJ1-1; D gene unclear. Germline loops: CDR1 SGHTS, CDR2 YDEGEE. V gave up 2 bases and J gave up 4 bases, with 6 bases separating them. The CDR3 extends over 12 amino acids. CDR3 protein: CASSLGLTEAFF. CDR3 nucleotide sequence: TGTGCCAGCAGCTTAGGGCTCACTGAAGCTTTCTTT.

V and J are TRBV7-2 and TRBJ2-1, with D unclear. CDR1 is SGHTA, CDR2 FQGNSA, per germline. The CDR3 contains 16 residues. The ends were cut back, 5 bases at V and 5 bases at J, with 19 bases in the middle. Here the CDR3 reads CASSLQDPRTNNEQFF. Written as DNA, the CDR3 is TGTGCCAGCAGCCTCCAGGATCCTCGGACGAACAATGAGCAGTTCTTC.